This entry is about one T cell receptor beta chain. Its antigen is not identified. The CDR3 spans 21 residues. Germline lookup yields CDR1 KGHSH and CDR2 LQKENI. J was trimmed by 0 bases and V by 6 bases; bases with no gene match: 23. The sample comes from a study of a mutant IDH1 vaccine in newly diagnosed glioma. Study information: Treated patients comprised 62.5% males and around 40% females, mean age about 43 years. Previous treatment comprised radiotherapy, temozolomide, or both, mostly both. General study points: Immune responses induced by the vaccine were seen in 80% to 95% of patients, spanning multiple MHC alleles.

Time point described: baseline, week 1 (first vaccination visit). The sample's treatment: pre-vaccination baseline after standard-of-care therapy. TCRdb's table, derived via immunoSEQ multiplex PCR, lists solely in-frame clones and lacks some. Among around 89,000 clones listed, about four fifths were seen once. V and J are TRBV18 and TRBJ1-3, with TRBD1 matching over 7 bases. The specimen was PBMCs, collected from a glioma patient treated with radiotherapy, temozolomide or both. The TCR sequence derives from a woman aged 50 to 65 with glioma. This CDR3 reads CASSPSGASLTGIISGNTIYF. The CDR3 nucleotides read TGTGCCAGCTCGCCCTCCGGCGCGTCTCTGACAGGGATAATCTCTGGAAACACCATATATTTT.